This T cell receptor (beta chain) was found in a study of blood T cells in healthy people across ages. General study points: In long-lived donors, naive CD4+ cell counts and diversity exceeded those of aged donors.

This clonotype has more than one count but fewer than ten. Its antigen remains unidentified. Per sample, a minimum of 7 million PBMCs were isolated. RNA extraction gave at least 5.5 micrograms of total RNA per sample. With a J-beta primer mix and a sample-barcoded 5' primer, a second PCR ran about 7 to 12 cycles. A template-switch adaptor with 12 random nucleotides tagged each cDNA molecule. TCRdb fed the 5' RACE reads into MiXCR, producing one record per CDR3 protein. The data show some 880,000 distinct CDR3 sequences, 30% to 45% seen once. The V and J ends lost 1 base and 2 bases respectively, with 17 bases between them. The germline gives CDR1 DFQATT, CDR2 SNEGSKA (reference sequence). CDR3 length: 16 amino acids.

This chain links TRBV20-1 with TRBJ1-1, with a possible D match to TRBD1 (6 bases). The material sequenced was blood. The origin of this receptor is a young man in good health. CDR3: CSARAGRGKENTEAFF. The CDR3 nucleotides are TGCAGTGCTAGAGCAGGGAGGGGGAAGGAAAACACTGAAGCTTTCTTT.